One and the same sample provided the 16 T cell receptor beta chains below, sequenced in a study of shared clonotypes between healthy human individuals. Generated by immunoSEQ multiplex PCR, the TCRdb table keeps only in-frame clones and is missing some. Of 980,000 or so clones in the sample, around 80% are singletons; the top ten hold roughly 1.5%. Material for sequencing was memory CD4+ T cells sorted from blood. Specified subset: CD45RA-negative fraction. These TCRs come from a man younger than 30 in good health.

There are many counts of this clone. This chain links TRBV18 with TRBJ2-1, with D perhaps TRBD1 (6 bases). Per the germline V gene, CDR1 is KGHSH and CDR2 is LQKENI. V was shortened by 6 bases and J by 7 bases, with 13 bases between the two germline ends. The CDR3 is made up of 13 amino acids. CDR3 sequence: CASSPPGANEQFF. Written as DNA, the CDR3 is TGTGCCAGCTCGCCGCCAGGGGCGAATGAGCAGTTCTTC.

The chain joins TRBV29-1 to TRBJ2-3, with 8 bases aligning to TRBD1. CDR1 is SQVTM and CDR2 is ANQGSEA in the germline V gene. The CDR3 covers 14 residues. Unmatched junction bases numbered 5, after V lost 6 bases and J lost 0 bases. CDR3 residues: CSVGGQASTDTQYF. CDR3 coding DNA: TGCAGCGTGGGGGGACAGGCTAGCACAGATACGCAGTATTTT.

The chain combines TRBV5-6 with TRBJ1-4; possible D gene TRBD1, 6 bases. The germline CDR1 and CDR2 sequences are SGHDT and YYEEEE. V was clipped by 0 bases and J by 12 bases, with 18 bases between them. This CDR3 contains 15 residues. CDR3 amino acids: CASSLDPRDTTELFF. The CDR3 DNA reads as TGTGCCAGCAGCTTGGACCCCCGGGACACCACGGAACTGTTTTTT. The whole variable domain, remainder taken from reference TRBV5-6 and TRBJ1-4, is DAGVTQSPTHLIKTRGQQVTLRCSPKSGHDTVSWYQQALGQGPQFIFQYYEEEERQRGNFPDRFSGHQFPNYSSELNVNALLLGDSALYLCASSLDPRDTTELFFGSGTQLSVL.

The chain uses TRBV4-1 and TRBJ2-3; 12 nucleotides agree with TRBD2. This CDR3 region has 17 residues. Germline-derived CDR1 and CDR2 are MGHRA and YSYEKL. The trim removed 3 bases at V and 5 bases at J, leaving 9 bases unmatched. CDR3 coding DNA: TGCGCCAGCAGCCAGTTCCCGGGACTAGCGGGTAAAGATACGCAGTATTTT. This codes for CASSQFPGLAGKDTQYF.

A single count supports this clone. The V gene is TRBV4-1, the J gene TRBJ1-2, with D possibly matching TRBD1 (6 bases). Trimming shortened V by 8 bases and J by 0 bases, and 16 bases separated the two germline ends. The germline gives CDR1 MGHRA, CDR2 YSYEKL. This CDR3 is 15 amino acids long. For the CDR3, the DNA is TGCGCCAGCCGTTGGGGGGGCTCGGCTAACTATGGCTACACCTTC. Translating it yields CASRWGGSANYGYTF.

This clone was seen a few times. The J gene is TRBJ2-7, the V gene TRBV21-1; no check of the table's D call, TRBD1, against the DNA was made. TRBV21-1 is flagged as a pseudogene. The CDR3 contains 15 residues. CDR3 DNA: TGTGCCAGCAGCCGAAAAGGAAACAGGGCGGGTGAGCAGTACTTC. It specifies CASSRKGNRAGEQYF.

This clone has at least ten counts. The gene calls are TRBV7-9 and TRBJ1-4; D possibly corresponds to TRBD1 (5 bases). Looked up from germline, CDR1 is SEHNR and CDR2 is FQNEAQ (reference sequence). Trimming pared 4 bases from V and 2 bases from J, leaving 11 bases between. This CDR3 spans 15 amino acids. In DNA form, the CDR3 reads TGTGCCAGCAGCTCCGGGGCAGGCACTAATGAAAAACTGTTTTTT. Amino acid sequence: CASSSGAGTNEKLFF.

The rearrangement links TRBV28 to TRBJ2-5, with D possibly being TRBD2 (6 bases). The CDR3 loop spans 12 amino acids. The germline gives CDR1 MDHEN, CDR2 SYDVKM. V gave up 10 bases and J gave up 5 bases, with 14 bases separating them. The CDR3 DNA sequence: TGTGCCATCCGGGGACTGGTGGAGACCCAGTACTTC. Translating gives CAIRGLVETQYF.

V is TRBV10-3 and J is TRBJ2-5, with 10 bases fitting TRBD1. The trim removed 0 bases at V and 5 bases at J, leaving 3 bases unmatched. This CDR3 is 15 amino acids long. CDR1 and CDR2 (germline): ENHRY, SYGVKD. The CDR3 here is CAISESGQGVETQYF. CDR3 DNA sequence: TGTGCCATCAGTGAGTCAGGACAGGGGGTTGAGACCCAGTACTTC.

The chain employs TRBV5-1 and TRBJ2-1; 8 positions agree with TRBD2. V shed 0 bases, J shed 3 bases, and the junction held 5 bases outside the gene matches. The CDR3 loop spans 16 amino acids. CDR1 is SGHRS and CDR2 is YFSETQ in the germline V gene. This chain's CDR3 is CASSLVASGFYNEQFF. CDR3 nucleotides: TGCGCCAGCAGCTTGGTAGCTAGCGGGTTCTACAATGAGCAGTTCTTC.

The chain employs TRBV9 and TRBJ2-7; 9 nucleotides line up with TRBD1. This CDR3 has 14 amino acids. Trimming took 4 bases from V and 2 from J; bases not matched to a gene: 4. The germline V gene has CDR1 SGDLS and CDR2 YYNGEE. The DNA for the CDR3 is TGTGCCAGCAGCCCGGGACAGGGTCCCTACGAGCAGTACTTC. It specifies CASSPGQGPYEQYF. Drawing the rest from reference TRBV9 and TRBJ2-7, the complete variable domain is DSGVTQTPKHLITATGQRVTLRCSPRSGDLSVYWYQQSLDQGLQFLIQYYNGEERAKGNILERFSAQQFPDLHSELNLSSLELGDSALYFCASSPGQGPYEQYFGPGTRLTVT.

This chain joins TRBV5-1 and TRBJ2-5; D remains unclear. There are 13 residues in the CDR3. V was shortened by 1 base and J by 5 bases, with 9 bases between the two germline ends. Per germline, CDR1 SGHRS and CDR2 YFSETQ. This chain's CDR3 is CASSLRNGETQYF. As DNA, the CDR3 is TGCGCCAGCAGCTTGAGAAACGGTGAGACCCAGTACTTC.

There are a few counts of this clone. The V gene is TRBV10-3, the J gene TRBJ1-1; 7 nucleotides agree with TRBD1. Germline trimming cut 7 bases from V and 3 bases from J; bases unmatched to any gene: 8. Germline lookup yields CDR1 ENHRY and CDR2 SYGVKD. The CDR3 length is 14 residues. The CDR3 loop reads CAIKRQGEDTEAFF. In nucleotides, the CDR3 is TGTGCCATCAAAAGACAGGGAGAGGACACTGAAGCTTTCTTT.

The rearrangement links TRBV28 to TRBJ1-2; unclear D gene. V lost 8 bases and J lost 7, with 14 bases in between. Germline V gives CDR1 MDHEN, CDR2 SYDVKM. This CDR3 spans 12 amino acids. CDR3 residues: CASATGVLGYTF. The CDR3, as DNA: TGTGCCAGCGCCACCGGGGTGCTTGGCTACACCTTC.

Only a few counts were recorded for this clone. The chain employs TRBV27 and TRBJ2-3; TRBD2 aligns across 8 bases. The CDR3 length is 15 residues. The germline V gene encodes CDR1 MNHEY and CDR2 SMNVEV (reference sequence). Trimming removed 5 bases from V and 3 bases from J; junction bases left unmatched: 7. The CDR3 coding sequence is TGTGCCAGCAGTCCCAGCGGGAGTTTTACAGATACGCAGTATTTT. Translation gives CASSPSGSFTDTQYF.

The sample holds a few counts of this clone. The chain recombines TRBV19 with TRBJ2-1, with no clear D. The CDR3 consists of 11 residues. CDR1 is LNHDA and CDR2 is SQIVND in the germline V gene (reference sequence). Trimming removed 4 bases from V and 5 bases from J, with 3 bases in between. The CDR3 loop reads CASSRHNEQFF. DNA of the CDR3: TGTGCCAGTAGTAGGCACAATGAGCAGTTCTTC.